This T cell receptor beta chain derives from a study of blood T cell repertoires in COVID-19. On the study more broadly: Sites in the United States, Italy and Spain provided acute and convalescent COVID-19 samples.

The assay was immunoSEQ multiplex PCR, and TCRdb's table has in-frame clones only and misses some. The sample yields 150,000 to 200,000 clones, 70% to 85% seen once. CDR3 size: 16 residues. Trimming stripped 2 bases from V and 5 bases from J, with 19 bases between. Germline-derived CDR1 and CDR2 are GTSNPN and SVGIG (reference sequence). This study enrolled people aged about 18 to 95 from roughly 22 US geographic areas. The receptor's source is a woman in her sixties or seventies with acute COVID-19. This sequence joins TRBV30 and TRBJ1-3, with D perhaps TRBD1 (5 bases). Material for sequencing was PBMCs or T cells enriched from blood (not recorded which). The DNA of the CDR3 is TGTGCCTGGAGTCTAGGGCCAGCAGGGTATCGAAACACCATATATTTT. Encoded protein: CAWSLGPAGYRNTIYF.